This T cell receptor beta chain stems from a study of blood T cell repertoires in COVID-19 (dated by TCRdb to 2020 to 2022). For the study in its entirety: Samples from collaborators originated in the United States, Italy and Spain and spanned both the acute and convalescent phases of COVID-19. The repertoires were released in a freely available public database meant as a resource for research on the immune response to SARS-CoV-2. The dataset comprised deeply sampled blood TCRbeta repertoires from subjects exposed to, actively infected with, or recovered from COVID-19. The samples were drawn from the first 160 participants of the ongoing ImmuneRACE study and from about 1,200 subjects provided by 6 global collaborators. Where HLA class I and class II types were available, the types were taken from metadata supplied by the sample provider, not from assay-based typing. The material from the prospective study consisted of cDNA or gDNA derived from T cells, B-cell-depleted T cells, or PBMCs. The sample metadata nearly always contained a de-identified subject ID, COVID-19 status, age in years and sex.

Points the paper makes about the study in general: Clinical and demographic metadata were provided uncurated, with the amount varying by source and participant.

TCRbeta CDR3 regions were amplified from genomic DNA using the immunoSEQ Assay, a bias-controlled multiplex PCR. Per the original workflow: Nucleated cell counts per sample were estimated from amplification of reference gene primers within the assay. To quantify the absolute abundance of each unique TCRbeta CDR3 rearrangement, sequence reads were collapsed and filtered. For each sample, productive Simpson clonality was calculated as the square root of Simpson's diversity index over productive rearrangements. TCRdb limited this immuneACCESS table to in-frame rearrangements with V and J called. A share of clones is missing; checked studies link under half to unresolved V genes, and the rest is unexplained. V and J calls and clone size are given by that table; D and trimming were obtained from the DNA. The sample records approximately 220,000 clones, roughly four fifths of which are singletons. Over 3.5% of the sample is held by the ten biggest clonotypes.

The collaborating institutions used their own protocols to collect whole blood in K2EDTA tubes. For TCRbeta analysis, collaborators shipped samples in one of three forms: frozen whole blood, isolated PBMCs, or DNA extracted from either of those sample types. Worth noting for this clone: Its antigen is unknown. Per-base quality was not reported, and no clone a single base away is much larger than it.

Sequences SEHNR (CDR1) and FQNEAQ (CDR2) are obtained from the germline V gene (reference sequence). Including the terminal cysteine and phenylalanine, the CDR3 comprises 16 residues. The CDR3 DNA has 48 bases and is translated from base 1. Unmatched junction bases come to 9, with V trimmed by 5 bases and J by 5 bases. The chain couples TRBV7-9 to TRBJ1-4, with TRBD1 matching 9 junction bases. The sample taken for sequencing was peripheral blood. The TCR sequence derives from a woman between 65 and 79 years old with acute or convalescent COVID-19. The bases read TGTGCCAGCAGCCTGGGGTCGACAGGGGGGAATGAAAAACTGTTTTTT. Protein translation: CASSLGSTGGNEKLFF.